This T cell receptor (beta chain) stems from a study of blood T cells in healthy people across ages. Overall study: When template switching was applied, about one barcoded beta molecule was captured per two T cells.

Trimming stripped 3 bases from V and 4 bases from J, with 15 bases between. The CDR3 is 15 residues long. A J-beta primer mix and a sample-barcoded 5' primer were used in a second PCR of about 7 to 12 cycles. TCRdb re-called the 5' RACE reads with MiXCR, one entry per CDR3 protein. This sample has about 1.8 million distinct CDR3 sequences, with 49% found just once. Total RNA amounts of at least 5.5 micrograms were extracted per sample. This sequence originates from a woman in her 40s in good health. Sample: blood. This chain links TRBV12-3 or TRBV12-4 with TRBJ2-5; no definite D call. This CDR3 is CASSLVPGLGETQYF. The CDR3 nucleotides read TGTGCCAGCAGTTTGGTGCCCGGGCTGGGAGAGACCCAGTACTTC.